This passage covers 17 T cell receptor beta chains from one sample sequenced in a study of lymphopenia after photon versus proton radiotherapy. Repertoires were generated with immunoSEQ multiplex PCR, while TCRdb's copy carries only in-frame clones and drops some. The data contain 30,000 to 40,000 clones, 92% of them seen just once; the ten biggest clones take up 15%. The material was peripheral blood, obtained from a patient treated with photon-based radiotherapy. The receptors were sampled from a man between 60 and 70 years old with cholangiocarcinoma.

The CDR3 protein is CASSIGDRLGNSPLHF. DNA for the CDR3: TGCGCCAGCAGCATCGGGGACAGACTGGGTAATTCACCCCTCCACTTT. The V gene is TRBV5-1, the J gene TRBJ1-6; 7 nucleotides align to TRBD1. The CDR3 loop spans 16 amino acids. V gave up 4 bases and J gave up 6 bases; unmatched junction bases: 10. Per the germline V gene, CDR1 is SGHRS and CDR2 is YFSETQ.

Here the CDR3 reads CASSQSRASGANVLTF. The CDR3 region has the DNA TGTGCCAGCAGCCAAAGCAGGGCCTCTGGGGCCAACGTCCTGACTTTC. The V gene is TRBV7-3, the J gene TRBJ2-6; TRBD1 is a possible D gene (5 bases). Trimming stripped 5 bases from V and 0 bases from J, with 11 bases between. CDR3 length equals 16 residues. CDR1 SGHTA and CDR2 FQGTGA come from the germline V gene.

This chain joins TRBV19 and TRBJ2-2, with D possibly TRBD1 on 6 matching bases. Germline V gene sequence: CDR1 LNHDA, CDR2 SQIVND (reference sequence). CDR3 length: 14 residues. The V and J ends lost 5 bases and 7 bases respectively, with 14 bases between them. The CDR3 DNA reads as TGTGCCAGTAGTTCCTCAGGGGTAGGCGGGGAGCTGTTTTTT. As protein: CASSSSGVGGELFF.

The chain is built from TRBV19 and TRBJ2-1; 8 positions match TRBD1. The CDR3 runs 13 residues. Trimming at V came to 6 bases and at J to 3 bases, leaving 1 base not matched to a gene. Germline assignment: CDR1 LNHDA and CDR2 SQIVND (reference sequence). CDR3 nucleotide sequence: TGTGCCAGTAGAACAGGGGGCTACAATGAGCAGTTCTTC. Amino acid sequence: CASRTGGYNEQFF.

The chain uses TRBV25-1 and TRBJ1-5; D possibly corresponds to TRBD1 (5 bases). The CDR3 runs 15 residues. V lost 6 bases and J lost 5, with 17 bases in between. Germline-derived CDR1 and CDR2 are MGHDK and SYGVNS. The CDR3 sequence is CASSPDDGTDQPQHF. CDR3 nucleotides: TGTGCCAGCAGCCCGGACGACGGGACTGATCAGCCCCAGCATTTT.

CDR3 protein: CASRSTRTVTNEKLFF. The CDR3 coding sequence is TGTGCCAGCAGGTCAACCCGGACAGTTACTAATGAAAAACTGTTTTTT. The V call is TRBV7-8, the J call TRBJ1-4; perhaps TRBD1 as D (6 bases). The ends were cut back, 6 bases at V and 2 bases at J, with 16 bases in the middle. CDR3 length: 16 residues. The germline V gene encodes CDR1 SGHVS and CDR2 FQNEAQ.

J is TRBJ1-2 and V is TRBV12-5; a weak D match, TRBD1 (5 bases). The V gene lost 1 base and the J gene lost 2 bases, with 17 bases spanning the gap. The CDR3 is 17 amino acids. Looked up from germline, CDR1 is LGHNT and CDR2 is FRNRAP. DNA of the CDR3: TGTGCTAGTGGTTTGGGGGGCGTGCTAAACGAAAACTATGGCTACACCTTC. It specifies CASGLGGVLNENYGYTF.

This clone was seen a single time. The rearrangement uses TRBV11-3 and TRBJ2-7; no definite D call. This CDR3 contains 12 residues. Germline V gene sequence: CDR1 SGHNT, CDR2 YENEEA. Deletions cut 5 bases from V and 4 bases from J, with 9 bases between. The CDR3 here is CASSPNSYEQYF. The CDR3 DNA reads TGTGCCAGCAGCCCCAATAGTTACGAGCAGTACTTC.

This rearrangement joins TRBV7-2 to TRBJ1-5; D ambiguous. Germline assignment: CDR1 SGHTA and CDR2 FQGNSA. With 1 base removed from V and 7 bases from J, the gap between germline ends came to 11 bases. The CDR3 spans 14 residues. The CDR3, as DNA: TGTGCCAGCAGCTTAGACTGGAGTGAGCAGCCCCAGCATTTT. Protein: CASSLDWSEQPQHF. Filled out from reference TRBV7-2 and TRBJ1-5, the complete variable domain reads GAGVSQSPSNKVTEKGKDVELRCDPISGHTALYWYRQSLGQGLEFLIYFQGNSAPDKSGLPSDRFSAERTGGSVSTLTIQRTQQEDSAVYLCASSLDWSEQPQHFGDGTRLSIL.

With respect to this clone: Germline and junction disagree at one end, which may indicate a read error. The V and J genes are TRBV7-7 and TRBJ2-1; D perhaps matches TRBD2 (6 bases). Germline V gene data show CDR1 as SSHAT and CDR2 as FNYEAQ (reference sequence). The CDR3 contains 14 residues. The CDR3: CASSRAGLNNEQFF. The CDR3 region has the DNA TGTGCTAGCAGCCGGGCGGGATTAAACAATGAGCAGTTCTTC.

The V and J genes are TRBV9 and TRBJ2-1; 9 positions agree with TRBD2. Germline values: CDR1 SGDLS, CDR2 YYNGEE. The V gene end was trimmed by 1 base and the J gene end by 5 bases; junction bases not matched to a gene: 4. The CDR3 runs 15 residues. The CDR3 coding sequence is TGTGCCAGCAGCGTACGAGGCGGGGGGGACAATGAGCAGTTCTTC. Residues: CASSVRGGGDNEQFF.

CDR3 bases: TGTGCCAGCAGCGAAACAGGGTACTCGAACACCGGGGAGCTGTTTTTT. This gives the protein CASSETGYSNTGELFF. V and J are TRBV7-8 and TRBJ2-2, with D possibly being TRBD1 (6 bases). In germline, CDR1 is SGHVS, CDR2 FQNEAQ. The CDR3 loop spans 16 amino acids. Trimming shortened V by 5 bases and J by 0 bases, and 13 bases separated the two germline ends.

The genes are TRBV19 and TRBJ2-2; perhaps TRBD1 as D (6 bases). V lost 4 bases and J 3 bases, leaving 12 bases between the germline ends. The CDR3 totals 15 residues. CDR1 is LNHDA, CDR2 SQIVND, per germline (reference sequence). CDR3 in amino acids: CASSRGRPDTGELFF. DNA of the CDR3: TGTGCCAGTAGTAGGGGGCGGCCGGACACCGGGGAGCTGTTTTTT.

The rearrangement joins TRBV15 to TRBJ2-5; D may be TRBD2 (5 bases). CDR1 is LNHNV and CDR2 is YYDKDF in the germline V gene (reference sequence). V lost 0 bases and J lost 6, with 11 bases in between. The CDR3 sequence is 14 residues long. In nucleotides, the CDR3 is TGTGCCACCAGCAGAGATATGGCGGGTCAGACCCAGTACTTC. Protein: CATSRDMAGQTQYF.

This chain joins TRBV11-3 and TRBJ2-2; D is unresolved. The V gene's germline CDR1 is SGHNT and CDR2 YENEEA. There are 13 residues in the CDR3. Trimming removed 2 bases from V and 5 bases from J, with 6 bases in between. In DNA, the CDR3 is TGTGCCAGCAGCTTAAGCGCTACCGGGGAGCTGTTTTTT. Translating gives CASSLSATGELFF. Drawing the rest from reference TRBV11-3 and TRBJ2-2, the complete variable domain is EAGVVQSPRYKIIEKKQPVAFWCNPISGHNTLYWYLQNLGQGPELLIRYENEEAVDDSQLPKDRFSAERLKGVDSTLKIQPAELGDSAVYLCASSLSATGELFFGEGSRLTVL.

The CDR3, as DNA: TGTGCCAGCAGTTTATCCCTGGGCCCGGGGGGCTACACCTTC. Protein product: CASSLSLGPGGYTF. The chain employs TRBV28 and TRBJ1-2; D is uncertain. This CDR3 comprises 14 residues. CDR1 is MDHEN, CDR2 SYDVKM, per germline. With 1 base removed from V and 8 bases from J, the gap between germline ends came to 14 bases.

The rearrangement joins TRBV4-1 to TRBJ2-3, with TRBD1 matching 12 bases. CDR1 and CDR2 from the germline V gene are MGHRA and YSYEKL. The CDR3 loop spans 16 amino acids. V lost 3 bases, J lost 4 bases, and 5 bases stayed unmatched. The chain's CDR3 is CASSQEGTGGPDTQYF. Written as DNA, the CDR3 is TGCGCCAGCAGCCAGGAGGGGACAGGGGGCCCAGATACGCAGTATTTT.